This T cell receptor (beta chain) was recovered during a study of TIL therapy for anti-PD-1-resistant metastatic lung cancer. General observations from the study: This highly selected cohort may not generalize to typical lung cancer patients.

As to this clone: Its antigen is not known.

Regarding time point: pre-treatment sample, taken before nivolumab and TIL therapy. This was the immunoSEQ v3 assay. Assay: immunoSEQ multiplex PCR; the TCRdb copy retains only in-frame clones and omits some. This table has under 20,000 clones, 75% to 80% appearing once. CDR1 and CDR2 (germline): MNHEY, SVGEGT. The CDR3 extends over 17 amino acids. The J segment lost 5 bases and the V segment lost 2 bases, leaving 8 bases of the junction unmatched. This receptor was identified in a person between 30 and 80 years old with non-small cell lung cancer. The chain has TRBV6-2 or TRBV6-3 and TRBJ2-2; 10 positions match TRBD2. The sequenced sample was blood, obtained at baseline. The CDR3 spells CASSYERGGLDTGELFF. The CDR3 nucleotides are TGTGCCAGCAGTTACGAGCGGGGGGGCCTCGATACCGGGGAGCTGTTTTTT.